The rows below give T cell receptor beta chains drawn from one sample of a study of Ad26.COV2.S vaccination and SARS-CoV-2 variants. Measured with immunoSEQ multiplex PCR; TCRdb has only the in-frame clones, and not every one. The data contain about 430,000 clones, roughly 90% of them singletons. Sample: peripheral blood, taken in a trial of Ad26.COV2.S vaccine versus placebo. These receptors came from a person aged 18-60 years who received the Ad26.COV2.S COVID-19 vaccine or a placebo. Both conserved end residues are part of each CDR3. The order of the fields is CDR3 DNA, CDR3 protein, V gene, D gene, J gene, clone size, CDR3 length. A D gene is named only where the DNA matches it firmly. Only part of the rows carry a size: once, few, many, or a class if the clone is expanded.

cdr3_nt: TGCAGCGTATGGGGAGGGAGCGTTAGTTACGAGCAGTACTTC
cdr3_aa: CSVWGGSVSYEQYF
v_call: TRBV29-1
d_call: TRBD2
j_call: TRBJ2-7
clone_size: .
cdr3_length: 14

cdr3_nt: TGTGCCACCAGCAGAGGCCGACAGGGGACTAATGAAAAACTGTTTTTT
cdr3_aa: CATSRGRQGTNEKLFF
v_call: TRBV15
d_call: TRBD1
j_call: TRBJ1-4
clone_size: .
cdr3_length: 16

cdr3_nt: TGTGCCAGCACCCGTAACGCGGGTGAGACCCAGTACTTC
cdr3_aa: CASTRNAGETQYF
v_call: TRBV9
d_call: .
j_call: TRBJ2-5
clone_size: .
cdr3_length: 13

cdr3_nt: TGCGCCAGCAGCCAAGGTCTTCGGGACACCTATGGCTACACCTTC
cdr3_aa: CASSQGLRDTYGYTF
v_call: TRBV4-1
d_call: .
j_call: TRBJ1-2
clone_size: .
cdr3_length: 15

cdr3_nt: TGCGCCAGCAGCCAAGAATCACTAGTTGACACCGGGGAGCTGTTTTTT
cdr3_aa: CASSQESLVDTGELFF
v_call: TRBV4-1
d_call: .
j_call: TRBJ2-2
clone_size: .
cdr3_length: 16

cdr3_nt: TGTGCCAGCAGCTTAAGGGGTGGGGACAGGGGGCGCGAAATCACTGAAGCTTTCTTT
cdr3_aa: CASSLRGGDRGREITEAFF
v_call: TRBV7-9
d_call: TRBD1
j_call: TRBJ1-1
clone_size: once
cdr3_length: 19

cdr3_nt: TGTGCCAGCAGCTTGAGGTGGGAGACCCAGTACTTC
cdr3_aa: CASSLRWETQYF
v_call: TRBV7-9
d_call: .
j_call: TRBJ2-5
clone_size: .
cdr3_length: 12

cdr3_nt: TGTGCCATCAGTGCCGGCGGTAGCACAGATACGCAGTATTTT
cdr3_aa: CAISAGGSTDTQYF
v_call: TRBV10-3
d_call: .
j_call: TRBJ2-3
clone_size: .
cdr3_length: 14

cdr3_nt: TGTGCCAGCAGCGGCAGGGATCGGGGGCAGTTCTTC
cdr3_aa: CASSGRDRGQFF
v_call: TRBV9
d_call: .
j_call: TRBJ2-1
clone_size: .
cdr3_length: 12

cdr3_nt: TGCGCCAGCAGCCAAGATTTAGGAAAACTGTTTTTT
cdr3_aa: CASSQDLGKLFF
v_call: TRBV4-1
d_call: .
j_call: TRBJ1-4
clone_size: .
cdr3_length: 12

cdr3_nt: TGCGCCAGCAGCTTCGGACTAGCCACAAACTACGAGCAGTACTTC
cdr3_aa: CASSFGLATNYEQYF
v_call: TRBV5-1
d_call: TRBD2
j_call: TRBJ2-7
clone_size: .
cdr3_length: 15

cdr3_nt: TGTGCCAGCAGTTTGGTCTACGAGCAGTACTTC
cdr3_aa: CASSLVYEQYF
v_call: TRBV28
d_call: .
j_call: TRBJ2-7
clone_size: .
cdr3_length: 11

cdr3_nt: TGTGCCAGTAGTATGACGGGGGGCTTCACTGAAGCTTTCTTT
cdr3_aa: CASSMTGGFTEAFF
v_call: TRBV19
d_call: .
j_call: TRBJ1-1
clone_size: .
cdr3_length: 14

cdr3_nt: TGTGCCAGCAGCCCCGGGACTAGCGGGAGAGGCTATGAGCAGTTCTTC
cdr3_aa: CASSPGTSGRGYEQFF
v_call: TRBV11-3
d_call: TRBD2
j_call: TRBJ2-1
clone_size: .
cdr3_length: 16

cdr3_nt: TGTGCCAGCAGTGAGTGGGTAGGAAGGCTGTTTTTT
cdr3_aa: CASSEWVGRLFF
v_call: TRBV6-1
d_call: .
j_call: TRBJ2-2
clone_size: .
cdr3_length: 12

cdr3_nt: TGTGCCAGCCGTTCAATCAGTCCCTACAATGAGCAGTTCTTC
cdr3_aa: CASRSISPYNEQFF
v_call: TRBV6-2/TRBV6-3
d_call: .
j_call: TRBJ2-1
clone_size: .
cdr3_length: 14

cdr3_nt: TGTGCCAGCAGTGATAGCGTTCCCCCGGCGTTCTTC
cdr3_aa: CASSDSVPPAFF
v_call: TRBV2
d_call: .
j_call: TRBJ2-1
clone_size: .
cdr3_length: 12

cdr3_nt: TGTGCCAGTAGTAAGGGACAGGGGGCATTAGGTGAAAAACTGTTTTTT
cdr3_aa: CASSKGQGALGEKLFF
v_call: TRBV19
d_call: TRBD1
j_call: TRBJ1-4
clone_size: .
cdr3_length: 16

cdr3_nt: TGCAGTGCTAGTGGTATAGGCGGGGAGCTGTTTTTT
cdr3_aa: CSASGIGGELFF
v_call: TRBV20-1
d_call: .
j_call: TRBJ2-2
clone_size: .
cdr3_length: 12

cdr3_nt: TGCGCCAGCAGCCAAGGAAGCGGGAGGGTTACCTATGAGCAGTTCTTC
cdr3_aa: CASSQGSGRVTYEQFF
v_call: TRBV4-1
d_call: TRBD2
j_call: TRBJ2-1
clone_size: .
cdr3_length: 16

cdr3_nt: TGCAGCGTTGAGGGACTAGCTAGGAATGAGCAGTTCTTC
cdr3_aa: CSVEGLARNEQFF
v_call: TRBV29-1
d_call: TRBD2
j_call: TRBJ2-1
clone_size: .
cdr3_length: 13

cdr3_nt: TGTGCCAGCAGTTTAAATGTGGGGTTCTATGGCTACACCTTC
cdr3_aa: CASSLNVGFYGYTF
v_call: TRBV28
d_call: .
j_call: TRBJ1-2
clone_size: .
cdr3_length: 14